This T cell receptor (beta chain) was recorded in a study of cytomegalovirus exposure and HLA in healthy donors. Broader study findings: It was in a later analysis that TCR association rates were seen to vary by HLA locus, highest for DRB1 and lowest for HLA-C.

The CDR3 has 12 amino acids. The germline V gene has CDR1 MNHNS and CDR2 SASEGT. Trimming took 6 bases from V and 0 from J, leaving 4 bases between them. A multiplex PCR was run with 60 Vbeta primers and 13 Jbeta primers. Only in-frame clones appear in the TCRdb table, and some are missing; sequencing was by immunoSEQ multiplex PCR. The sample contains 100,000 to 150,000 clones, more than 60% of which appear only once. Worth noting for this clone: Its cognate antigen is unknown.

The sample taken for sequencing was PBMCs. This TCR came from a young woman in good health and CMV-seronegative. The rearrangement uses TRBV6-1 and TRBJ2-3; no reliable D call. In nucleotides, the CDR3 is TGTGCCAGCAGGAGCAGCACAGATACGCAGTATTTT. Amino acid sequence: CASRSSTDTQYF.